This TCR beta chain was captured by sequencing in a study of blood T cell repertoires in COVID-19. At the level of the study: Researchers got acute and convalescent COVID-19 samples from the United States, Italy and Spain. Sources were T cells, B-cell-depleted T cells, or PBMCs; the material itself was cDNA or gDNA.

As handled by the study authors: By means of reference gene primer amplification, nucleated cell counts were estimated. Sequenced by immunoSEQ multiplex PCR; TCRdb stores in-frame clones only, minus some. The DNA was the basis for D and trimming; V, J and clone size are from that table. The repertoire holds around 27,000 clones, approximately 90% seen once, with roughly a tenth in the top ten. Germline V CDR1 and CDR2: SGHTA, FQGNSA. The ends lost 5 bases at V and 0 bases at J; junction bases unmatched: 9. CDR3 size: 17 residues. The chain employs TRBV7-2 and TRBJ1-5; 8 bases map to TRBD1. This TCR was sampled from a man in his fifties or sixties with acute or convalescent COVID-19. Sequenced: peripheral blood. CDR3 residues: CASSPYGQGYSNQPQHF. In nucleotides, the CDR3 is TGTGCCAGCAGCCCCTATGGACAGGGCTATAGCAATCAGCCCCAGCATTTT.